This T cell receptor (beta chain) was retrieved from a study of CD8+ T cells in alopecia areata (dated by TCRdb to the late 2010s). As for the study more broadly: Skin from C3H/HeJ donors with spontaneous alopecia (about 6-12 months old) was grafted onto female C3H/HeJ recipients aged roughly 6-11 weeks. To study T cell clonal expansion in alopecia areata, the researchers applied high-throughput TCRbeta sequencing to both the C3H/HeJ mouse model and human patients. On the human side, TCRbeta sequencing was run on scalp tissue and on sorted CD4+ and CD8+ peripheral blood T cells from healthy controls and from alopecia areata patients with either patchy or totalis/universalis disease. Scalp clonality was compared among normal scalp (n=4), patchy alopecia areata scalp (n=8), and alopecia totalis/universalis scalp (n=8). RNA was obtained with the PAXgene miRNA kit for fixed scalp, the miRNeasy kit for PBMCs, and the RNeasy kit for mouse skin. Amplification of TCRbeta CDR3 regions was done by immunoSEQ multiplex PCR using 35 Vbeta forward primers and 13 Jbeta reverse primers. Results and caveats for the whole study, not just this receptor: Compared with normal scalp, lesional scalp, particularly in alopecia totalis/universalis, had higher clonality and more expanded CD8+ clones, which suggests antigenic drive. Unlike mouse skin, which is dominated by gammadelta T cells, normal human skin has resident alphabeta T cells that are also sequenced, and this complicates analysis of the scalp TCR repertoire. Compared with mice, TCR sequences shared between patients were less clear, possibly partly because of HLA diversity across the patient population.

Spanning cysteine to phenylalanine, the CDR3 consists of 13 amino acids. The DNA covers only part of the CDR3, 27 bases in frame from base 1. Looking up the germline V gene yields CDR1 MNHDT and CDR2 YYDKIL. Pooled mouse cutaneous lymph node cells were stained for CD4, CD8alpha, NKG2D, NKG2ACE and other markers, then sorted on a BD Influx. The library was generated by the immunoSEQ multiplex PCR assay. RNA was extracted from all samples and reverse transcribed into cDNA as template for TCR sequencing. First-strand cDNA was synthesized using SuperScript III with a 2:1 mix of oligo-dT and random hexamers. A synthetic immune receptor repertoire was used to assess amplification bias, and residual bias was removed computationally. Sequencing of the libraries was done on Illumina HiSeq with 60 bp reads that cover the CDR3, reading from J toward V. From the authors' description of their analysis: Raw reads were preprocessed to remove errors, and CDR3 was defined by IMGT conventions from the conserved cysteine to phenylalanine. Clonality was computed by normalizing Shannon entropy by log2 of the number of productive unique TCRs and subtracting the result from 1. Whether each scalp clone was CD4 or CD8 was inferred by checking scalp TCRbeta sequences against the CD4 and CD8 repertoires from sorted blood. Held by TCRdb, this immuneACCESS table contains in-frame sequences only and omits some clones. Under half of the omission traces to an unresolved V gene where checked; the cause of the rest is unknown. The D gene and trimming were derived from the DNA, and the V and J assignments and clone size from that table. For this sample, under 350,000 clones are listed, none of them singletons. Together, the top ten hold 0.9% to 1.5% of the sample.

As regards this clone: The specificity of this receptor is unknown. Gene names and germline sequences here are all drawn from mouse data. The read ends 4 residues shy of where the CDR3 ends; the end is completed using the germline J gene.

This clonotype was sampled from a C3H/HeJ mouse with alopecia areata. Regarding MHC type, mice of this strain are H2-k. The sequencing sample was made of CD4+ T cells sorted from a lymph node. This chain joins TRBV17 to TRBJ2-7; possibly the D gene is TRBD2, per 6 matching bases. The CDR3 in this case is CASSSMGEYEQYF. The sequenced CDR3 bases are TGTGCTAGCAGTAGCATGGGGGAGTAT.